This TCR beta chain was obtained from a study of blood T cell repertoires in COVID-19 (dated by TCRdb to 2020 to 2022). About the study as a whole: Samples from collaborators originated in the United States, Italy and Spain and spanned both the acute and convalescent phases of COVID-19. The sample metadata nearly always contained a de-identified subject ID, COVID-19 status, age in years and sex. Where available, HLA class I and class II types were taken from metadata supplied by the sample provider and were not determined by assay-based typing. The prospective study material was composed of cDNA or gDNA derived from T cells, B-cell-depleted T cells, or PBMCs. The repertoires were released in a freely available public database meant as a resource for research on the immune response to SARS-CoV-2. Subjects who had been exposed to COVID-19, were actively infected with it, or had recovered from it provided the deeply sampled blood TCRbeta repertoires that made up the dataset. Samples were obtained from the ongoing ImmuneRACE study (first 160 participants) and from 1,000 to 1,500 subjects provided by 6 global collaborators. What the study reported, not specific to this receptor: The amount of clinical and demographic metadata varied by source and participant and was provided uncurated.

As for this clone: Its antigen specificity is not known. Qualities for individual bases were not recorded, and no much larger clone is one base off.

Collaborating institutions collected whole blood in K2EDTA tubes following their own protocols. For TCRbeta analysis, collaborators shipped samples as frozen whole blood, isolated PBMCs, or DNA extracted from either of those sample types. TCRbeta CDR3 regions were amplified from genomic DNA using the immunoSEQ Assay, a bias-controlled multiplex PCR. The source study handled its data this way. Within the assay, amplification of reference gene primers was used to estimate how many nucleated cells each sample contained. To quantify the absolute abundance of each unique TCRbeta CDR3 rearrangement, sequence reads were collapsed and filtered. For each sample, productive Simpson clonality was calculated by taking the square root of Simpson's diversity index across productive rearrangements. Here the immuneACCESS table is served through TCRdb, limited to in-frame sequences with V and J called. Missing clones are a known gap in these copies; in checked studies unresolved V genes cover under half, and the rest lacks a known reason. V and J calls and clone size are given by that table; D and trimming were obtained from the DNA. The sample table shows around 70,000 clones, and 75% to 95% are seen once. Of the sample, less than 6% is held by the ten largest clones.

CDR1 is given as MNHEY and CDR2 as SVGAGI, both from the germline V gene. Here V drops 5 bases and J drops 4 bases, and the junction holds 6 bases not matched to any gene. The CDR3 numbers 15 residues from cysteine through phenylalanine. Of all the DNA, just the CDR3 is kept, 45 bases in frame from base 1. Material for sequencing was peripheral blood. This clonotype was obtained from a woman between 55 and 75 years old with active COVID-19. Recombination joined TRBV6-5 with TRBJ2-2, with TRBD1 identical over 8 junction bases. The DNA is TGTGCCAGCAGTCGCGACAGGGGCCCCACCGGGGAGCTGTTTTTT. Its amino acids are CASSRDRGPTGELFF.